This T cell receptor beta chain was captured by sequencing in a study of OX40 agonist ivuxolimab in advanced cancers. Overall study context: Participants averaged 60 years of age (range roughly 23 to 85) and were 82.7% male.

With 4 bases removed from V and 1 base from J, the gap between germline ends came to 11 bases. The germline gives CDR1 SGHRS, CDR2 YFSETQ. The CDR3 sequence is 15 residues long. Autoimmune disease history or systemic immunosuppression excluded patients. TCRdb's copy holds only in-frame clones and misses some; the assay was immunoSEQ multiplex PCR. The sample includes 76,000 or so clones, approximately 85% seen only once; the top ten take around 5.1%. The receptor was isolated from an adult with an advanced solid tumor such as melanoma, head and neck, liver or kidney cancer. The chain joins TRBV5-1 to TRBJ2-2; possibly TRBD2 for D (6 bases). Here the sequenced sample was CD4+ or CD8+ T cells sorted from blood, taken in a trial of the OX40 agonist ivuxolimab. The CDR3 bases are TGCGCCAGCAGCCTGCTTAGCGGGAACACCGGGGAGCTGTTTTTT. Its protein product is CASSLLSGNTGELFF.